The T cell receptor (beta chain) described here comes from a study of shared clonotypes between healthy human individuals. V was clipped by 0 bases and J by 4 bases, with 11 bases between them. CDR1 and CDR2 (germline): SGHRS, YFSETQ. This CDR3 has 15 amino acids. Note on this clone: The antigen is unknown.

The study's findings and limits: In having few donors, the study represented limited genetic and exposure-history diversity.

The test was conducted at deep level. Assay: immunoSEQ multiplex PCR; the TCRdb copy retains only in-frame clones and omits some. The profile shows 2 million to 2.5 million clones, 80% to 95% of them singletons. The source of this sequence is a man aged 18 to 29 in good health. Some clones in this sample may be carry-over from other donors' samples. Sequencing was carried out using naive CD4+ T cells from PBMCs. Stated subset: CD45RA+ positively selected. The V call is TRBV5-1, the J call TRBJ2-1; no reliable D call. The CDR3 region has the DNA TGCGCCAGCAGCTTGGCGGGTATCAAATACAATGAGCAGTTCTTC. It codes for CASSLAGIKYNEQFF. Combining the CDR3 with reference TRBV5-1 and TRBJ2-1 gives the whole variable domain KAGVTQTPRYLIKTRGQQVTLSCSPISGHRSVSWYQQTPGQGLQFLFEYFSETQRNKGNFPGRFSGRQFSNSRSEMNVSTLELGDSALYLCASSLAGIKYNEQFFGPGTRLTVL.